This T cell receptor beta chain derives from a study of CD8+CD57+ T cells in acquired aplastic anemia. Study as a whole: Sorted CD4+ and CD8+ cells yielded DNA averaging approximately 3.4 ug.

All sequencing subjects had displayed CD8+CD57+ cell expansion on flow cytometry. No therapy was given to patients before blood sampling. Findings and limits, study-wide: Both patients and controls carried the same twenty-nine CD8+ CDR3 sequences.

This clonotype is deemed medium-sized. Its antigen is currently unknown. Both TCR beta VDJ combination and CDR3 sequence profiling were carried out. Genomic DNA was the template for this profiling. TCRdb analysed the reads with MiXCR anew, one entry per CDR3 protein. The top ten hold 2.5% to 3% of the sample, which has about 160,000 distinct CDR3 sequences, around half seen once. V lost 6 bases and J lost 8, with 11 bases in between. Looked up from germline, CDR1 is ENHRY and CDR2 is SYGVKD. The CDR3 spans 13 residues. The receptor comes from a human donor with aplastic anemia. Sequencing used sorted CD4+, CD8+, or CD8+CD57+ T cells (not recorded which) from PBMCs. The genes are TRBV10-3 and TRBJ1-6; tentative D call: TRBD1 (5 bases). The CDR3 protein is CAISGTWDSPLHF. CDR3 nucleotide sequence: TGTGCCATCAGCGGGACTTGGGATTCACCCCTCCACTTT.